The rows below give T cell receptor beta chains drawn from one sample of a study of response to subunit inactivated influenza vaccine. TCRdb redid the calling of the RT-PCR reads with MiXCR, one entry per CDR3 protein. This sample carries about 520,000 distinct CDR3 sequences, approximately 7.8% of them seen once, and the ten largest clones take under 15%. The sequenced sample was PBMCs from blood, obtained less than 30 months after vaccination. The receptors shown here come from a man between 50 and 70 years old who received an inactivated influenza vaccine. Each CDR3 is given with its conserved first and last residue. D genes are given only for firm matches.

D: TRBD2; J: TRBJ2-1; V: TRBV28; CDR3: CASSPPVGLAGENEQFF
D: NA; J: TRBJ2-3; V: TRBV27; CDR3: CASRPFWGGKSSTDTQYF
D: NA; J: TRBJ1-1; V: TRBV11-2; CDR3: CASSLEGKGTEAFF
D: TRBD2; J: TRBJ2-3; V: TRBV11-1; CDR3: CASSFKREGPRSTDTQYF
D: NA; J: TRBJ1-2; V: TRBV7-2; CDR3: CASSVDSGYGYTF
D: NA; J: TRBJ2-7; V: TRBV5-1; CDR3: CASSLTGQTYEQYF
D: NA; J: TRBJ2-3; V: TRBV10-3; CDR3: CAITRGPGAGTDTQYF
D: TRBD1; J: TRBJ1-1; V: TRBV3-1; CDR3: CASSHQDREAFF
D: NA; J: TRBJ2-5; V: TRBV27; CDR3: CASSLDGLIWYF
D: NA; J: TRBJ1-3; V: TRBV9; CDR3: CASSVGAGNSGNTIYF
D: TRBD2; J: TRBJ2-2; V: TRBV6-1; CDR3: CASSEDSGRYGELFF
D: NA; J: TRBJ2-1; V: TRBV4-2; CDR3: CASSQAVTINNEQFF
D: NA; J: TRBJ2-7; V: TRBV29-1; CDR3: CSVPTSLGLGQYF
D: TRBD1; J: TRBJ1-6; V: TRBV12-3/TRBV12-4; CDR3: CASSRQGLHSPLHF
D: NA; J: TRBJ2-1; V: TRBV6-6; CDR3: CASSYWQYDEQFF
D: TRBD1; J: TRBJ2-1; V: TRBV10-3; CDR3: CAIRTGTGEYNEQFF
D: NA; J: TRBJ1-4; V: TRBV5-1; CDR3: CASSLEQERELFF
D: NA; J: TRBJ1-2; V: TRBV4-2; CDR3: CASSQDPTSHYGYTF
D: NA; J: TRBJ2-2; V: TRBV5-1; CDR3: CASSGREINTGELFF
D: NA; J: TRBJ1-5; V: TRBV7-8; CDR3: CASSLSPPWSGQPQHF
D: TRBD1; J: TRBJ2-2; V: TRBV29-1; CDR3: CSGTDRPNTGELFF
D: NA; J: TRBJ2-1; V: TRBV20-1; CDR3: CSAARNEQFF
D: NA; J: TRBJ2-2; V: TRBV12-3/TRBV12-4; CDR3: CASSSRKLAGELFF
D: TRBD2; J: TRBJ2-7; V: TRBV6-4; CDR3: CASSELAGGEQYF
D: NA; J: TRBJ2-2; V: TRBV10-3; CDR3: CAISDFTGELFF
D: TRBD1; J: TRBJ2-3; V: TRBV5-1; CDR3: CASSRDRGTDTQYF
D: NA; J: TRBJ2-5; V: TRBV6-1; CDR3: CASTMGGWETQYF
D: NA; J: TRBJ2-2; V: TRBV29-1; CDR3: CSVSSGLNTGELFF
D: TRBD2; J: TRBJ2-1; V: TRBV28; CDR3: CASSPARGGGLNEQFF
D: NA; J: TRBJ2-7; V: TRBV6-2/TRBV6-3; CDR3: CASSQDGVLREQYF
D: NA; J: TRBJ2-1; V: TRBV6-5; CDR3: CASSYSWGPTYNEQFF
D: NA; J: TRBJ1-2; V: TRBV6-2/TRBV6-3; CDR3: CASSYISANYGYTF
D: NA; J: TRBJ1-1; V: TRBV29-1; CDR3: CSVVRTPNTEAFF
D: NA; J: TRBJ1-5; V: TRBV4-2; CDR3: CASSKGPYRDSNQPQHF
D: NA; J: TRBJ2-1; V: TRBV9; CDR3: CASSGLEGLSNEQFF
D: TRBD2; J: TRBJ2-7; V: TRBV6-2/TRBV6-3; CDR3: CASSYQGAGRIYEQYF
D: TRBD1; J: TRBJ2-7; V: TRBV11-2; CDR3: CASSWTGHEQYF
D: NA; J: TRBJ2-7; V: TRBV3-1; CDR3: CASSQAGLHSEQYF
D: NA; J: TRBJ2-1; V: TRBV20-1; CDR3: CSAAPLRTSYNEQFF
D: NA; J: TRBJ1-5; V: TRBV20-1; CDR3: CSARTTVSDQPQHF
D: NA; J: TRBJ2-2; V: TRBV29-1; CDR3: CSGGPAANTGELFF
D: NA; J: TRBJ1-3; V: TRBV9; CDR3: CASRSGGYTGNTIYF